A selection of T cell receptor beta chains follows, all from one sample in a study of blood T cell repertoires in COVID-19. TCRdb keeps only in-frame clones here, not all; method: immunoSEQ multiplex PCR. The sample lists hundreds of thousands of clones; more than 65% were seen once. The sequenced sample consisted of peripheral blood. These receptors were taken from a woman older than 75 with acute or convalescent COVID-19. CDR3s include the opening cysteine and the closing phenylalanine or tryptophan. The order of the fields is V gene, CDR3 length, J gene, D gene, clone size, CDR3 DNA, CDR3 protein. D genes are given only for firm matches. Where a row states a size, it is once, few, many or the class of an expanded clone; other rows omit it.

V: TRBV6-6; length: 12; J: TRBJ2-1; D: -; size: -; DNA: TGTGCCAGCAGTTACCAGTACAATGAGCAGTTCTTC; CDR3: CASSYQYNEQFF
V: TRBV7-6; length: 14; J: TRBJ2-5; D: TRBD2; size: many; DNA: TGTGCCAGCAGCTTAAGGGAGGGCGCAGAGACCCAGTACTTC; CDR3: CASSLREGAETQYF
V: TRBV9; length: 13; J: TRBJ1-3; D: -; size: -; DNA: TGTGCCAGCAGCGTAGCACAGGGAAACACCATATATTTT; CDR3: CASSVAQGNTIYF
V: TRBV19; length: 15; J: TRBJ2-3; D: TRBD2; size: -; DNA: TGTGCCAGTAGTCCTCCGGGACTAGCAGTAGATACGCAGTATTTT; CDR3: CASSPPGLAVDTQYF
V: TRBV7-3; length: 16; J: TRBJ2-1; D: TRBD2; size: -; DNA: TGTGCCAGCAGCTCCTTAGCGGGAGGTCCCTACAATGAGCAGTTCTTC; CDR3: CASSSLAGGPYNEQFF
V: TRBV9; length: 15; J: TRBJ1-2; D: -; size: -; DNA: TGTGCCAGCAGCGTAGGAGCAGGGAGGGACTATGGCTACACCTTC; CDR3: CASSVGAGRDYGYTF
V: TRBV11-3; length: 17; J: TRBJ2-2; D: -; size: -; DNA: TGTGCCAGCAGCAAAGGTGCGGTCGGCCCTAGCACCGGGGAGCTGTTTTTT; CDR3: CASSKGAVGPSTGELFF
V: TRBV29-1; length: 13; J: TRBJ1-5; D: -; size: -; DNA: TGCAGCGTTGGAGGGTCTAGCAATCAGCCCCAGCATTTT; CDR3: CSVGGSSNQPQHF
V: TRBV7-2; length: 16; J: TRBJ2-2; D: TRBD2; size: -; DNA: TGTGCCAGCAGCTTACGGGGCGGGAGGGCAGCCGGGGAGCTGTTTTTT; CDR3: CASSLRGGRAAGELFF
V: TRBV3-1/TRBV3-2; length: 15; J: TRBJ2-1; D: -; size: -; DNA: TGTGCCAGCAGCCAAGATCTGGGGGGTTTTGATGAGCAGTTCTTC; CDR3: CASSQDLGGFDEQFF
V: TRBV5-1; length: 14; J: TRBJ1-3; D: -; size: -; DNA: TGCGCCAGCAGCTTGGCAGGGATCGGAAACACCATATATTTT; CDR3: CASSLAGIGNTIYF
V: TRBV5-1; length: 16; J: TRBJ2-7; D: TRBD1; size: -; DNA: TGCGCCAGCAGCTTGGGGTTGTCGGGACAGGGCTACGAGCAGTACTTC; CDR3: CASSLGLSGQGYEQYF
V: TRBV19; length: 14; J: TRBJ1-5; D: -; size: once; DNA: TGTGCCAGTAGCCCTGGACAAAGCAATCAGCCCCAGCATTTT; CDR3: CASSPGQSNQPQHF
V: TRBV7-2; length: 17; J: TRBJ2-5; D: TRBD2; size: -; DNA: TGTGCCAGCAGCTACGGGACTAGCGGAGTGTACCAAGAGACCCAGTACTTC; CDR3: CASSYGTSGVYQETQYF
V: TRBV4-1; length: 14; J: TRBJ1-2; D: -; size: -; DNA: TGCGCCAGCAGCCAAGTAGAATCGGTCTATGGCTACACCTTC; CDR3: CASSQVESVYGYTF
V: TRBV5-1; length: 12; J: TRBJ2-3; D: -; size: -; DNA: TGCGCCAGCAGCTTGGTCCAAGATACGCAGTATTTT; CDR3: CASSLVQDTQYF
V: TRBV12-5; length: 14; J: TRBJ2-1; D: -; size: -; DNA: TGTGCTAGTGGTTTGGATCATCTATACAATGAGCAGTTCTTC; CDR3: CASGLDHLYNEQFF
V: TRBV6-2/TRBV6-3; length: 18; J: TRBJ2-1; D: TRBD2; size: -; DNA: TGTGCCAGCAGTTACGATATACTAGCGGGAGTTGTACTCAATGAGCAGTTCTTC; CDR3: CASSYDILAGVVLNEQFF
V: TRBV5-1; length: 17; J: TRBJ2-7; D: -; size: -; DNA: TGCGCCTGCAGCTTGGACGCCTGGGGGGCGGGGGAGGACGAGCAGTACTTC; CDR3: CACSLDAWGAGEDEQYF
V: TRBV5-4; length: 15; J: TRBJ2-5; D: TRBD2; size: -; DNA: TGTGCCAGCAGCTCCATGCTAGCGGGCCAAGAGACCCAGTACTTC; CDR3: CASSSMLAGQETQYF
V: TRBV5-1; length: 16; J: TRBJ1-1; D: -; size: -; DNA: TGCGCCAGCAGCTTGGCGGCAGGGCGGGGGAACACTGAAGCTTTCTTT; CDR3: CASSLAAGRGNTEAFF
V: TRBV3-1/TRBV3-2; length: 17; J: TRBJ2-1; D: TRBD1; size: -; DNA: TGTGCCAGCAGCCCCCCGCGGACAGGGGGCCAATTCCATGAGCAGTTCTTC; CDR3: CASSPPRTGGQFHEQFF
V: TRBV7-6; length: 15; J: TRBJ1-6; D: TRBD1; size: -; DNA: TGTGCCAGCAGCTTAGGGGACAGAGATAATTCACCCCTCCACTTT; CDR3: CASSLGDRDNSPLHF
V: TRBV7-8; length: 15; J: TRBJ2-6; D: -; size: -; DNA: TGTGCCAGCAGCTGGGGCAGGTCCGGGGCCAACGTCCTGACTTTC; CDR3: CASSWGRSGANVLTF
V: TRBV6-5; length: 14; J: TRBJ1-5; D: -; size: -; DNA: TGTGCCAGCAGTTACTCGGGGGGGACCCAGCCCCAGCATTTT; CDR3: CASSYSGGTQPQHF
V: TRBV12-3/TRBV12-4; length: 13; J: TRBJ2-7; D: -; size: -; DNA: TGTGCCAGCAGTTTTCAGGGGACCTACGAGCAGTACTTC; CDR3: CASSFQGTYEQYF